This T cell receptor (beta chain) emerged from a study of cytomegalovirus exposure and HLA in healthy donors (TCRdb year 2017). Broadly, across the study: According to an earlier analysis of several hundred of the donors, some 170 million T cells yielded approximately 120 million unique TCR beta sequences and approximately 280 Gb of sequence data. Class I and class II HLA loci were covered by the typing at four-digit resolution. Donor age, sex, ethnicity and CMV serostatus were collected together with the repertoire data. The T cell repertoires of some 700 subjects were profiled by immunosequencing and related to cytomegalovirus serostatus. In a later analysis, previously published TCR beta repertoires from about 670 donors were re-analyzed and high-resolution HLA genotyping was added so that TCR occurrence patterns could be studied. About 310 gigabases of sequencing data and tens of millions of unique TCR sequences were included in an early release covering several hundred HLA-typed donors. The study combined high-throughput TCR immunosequencing, statistical association of individual TCRs with disease status, and machine learning to predict cytomegalovirus infection status. Among 300 to 450 genotyped donors of the cohort, an average of about 240,000 unique TCR beta nucleotide sequences were sequenced per donor, 15% to 20% of them non-productive. The number of typed donors differed by locus: 629-630 for A, B, C, DRB1 and DQB1; some 500 for DQA1; approximately 600 for DPA1; and around 490 for DPB1. Rather than using new phenotypic data, the later analysis identified candidate immune exposures from TCR beta sequences and from how often those sequences occurred across donors. The aim of the study was to test whether cataloging public T cell receptors could identify signatures of past pathogen exposure. Several DR-DQ haplotypes were treated as single units for association and clustering because of strong linkage in the cohort. All discovery cohort repertoires had been generated using a single sequencing platform. In a later genetic analysis, genome-wide SNP genotypes for about three fifths of the roughly 670 donors were used, and that subset was treated as a discovery cohort. An earlier analysis of approximately 640 of the donors applied high-throughput TCR beta sequencing to assess whether each TCR beta V gene segment acted as functional or pseudogenic. Besides the first cohort of hundreds of subjects, a separate validation cohort made up of roughly 120 different subjects was used. Of the 300 to 450 genotyped donors, 75% to 85% were placed in the genetic ancestry cluster associated with self-reported Caucasian donors.

In total, 600 or so healthy bone marrow donors made up the cohort. Cohort members were all nominally healthy when sampled, although unrecorded immune exposures were likely present. The donor was CMV seropositive and belonged to the group of about 290 seropositive cohort members. A peripheral blood sample was provided by each donor, and peripheral blood mononuclear cells were used for TCR beta sequencing. Genomic DNA extraction from the blood cell samples was performed with the Qiagen DNeasy Blood Extraction Kit. Concerning this clone itself: It lacks a known antigen. Base qualities are not recorded, but no much larger clone differs from it by a single base.

V loses 1 base of germline sequence and J loses 4 bases, and the interval between the two ends is 7 bases. Reading the germline V gene gives CDR1 MNHNS and CDR2 SASEGT. From the cysteine up to the phenylalanine, the CDR3 has a length of 13 residues. The read is trimmed to its CDR3 DNA, 39 bases read in frame from base 1. The library was produced with the immunoSEQ multiplex PCR assay. The multiplex PCR relied on a mix of 60 forward primers for TCR Vbeta segments and 13 reverse primers for TCR Jbeta segments. The CDR3 region of rearranged TCR beta genes was amplified from genomic DNA with a multiplex PCR assay. On the Illumina HiSeq System, the amplified TCR beta libraries were sequenced as 87-base-pair reads. Concerning the study's data processing: A later analysis counted about 76 million unique TCR beta chains across the 550 to 800 repertoires, and some 11 million of these chains were shared by at least two donors. Raw reads were error-corrected and collapsed into unique sequences by a nearest-neighbor algorithm in which closely related sequences were merged to remove PCR and sequencing errors. CDR3 sequences were aligned to IMGT reference sequences to assign V, D and J gene segments. Each retained sequence needed at least a six-nucleotide match to both a V gene segment and a J gene segment. Rearrangements were classified as productive when the CDR3 lacked stop codons and remained in frame with V and J, and all other rearrangements were classified as non-productive. Following IMGT convention, CDR3 was defined as the stretch from the second conserved V-encoded cysteine up to the conserved J-encoded phenylalanine. The earlier analysis of fewer than 700 of the donors excluded sequences that lacked an unambiguous match to a single V gene segment. An earlier analysis of a few hundred of the donors called V segments functional above 56.7% productive rearrangements and segregating when the between-donor standard deviation exceeded 5%. A statistical classification framework was developed to diagnose cytomegalovirus status using the catalog of TCR beta chain sequences. In a later analysis, TCR nucleotide sequences were compared against IMGT/GENE-DB human TR gene sequences so that V and J genes could be assigned. In a later analysis, CDR3 sequences and most-parsimonious VDJ recombination scenarios were assigned using the TCRdist pipeline. In a later analysis, every TCR beta chain was defined by the combination of its CDR3 amino acid sequence and its V-gene family, and reads without a unique V-gene family were dropped. As a way to deal with suspected cross-contamination and a sequencing artifact, a later analysis dropped 640 or so nucleotide sequences that were highly shared and had low generation probability. A later analysis calculated a clonal expansion index for each public chain from normalized within-repertoire ranks of inferred template counts. In a later analysis, generation probabilities were computed using a VDJ recombination model fitted to out-of-frame rearrangements, and the results were checked against IGoR. Hypergeometric tests were used in a later analysis to score TCR-TCR, TCR-HLA and TCR-CMV co-occurrence, with a repertoire-size bias correction applied to the TCR pairs. A later analysis estimated false discovery rates by permuting HLA or CMV assignments 20 times. A later analysis grouped co-occurring TCRs with DBSCAN, adding TCRdist sequence similarity when clustering within HLA-allele-positive subsets. Repertoires with fewer than 30,000 or more than 120,000 public chains were left out of co-occurrence clustering, as were five repertoires with anomalous nucleotide sharing. In TCRdb, the immuneACCESS table is reduced to in-frame sequences with V and J assigned. These tables do not hold every clone; where another copy was compared, an unresolved V gene accounts for under half, and the others remain unexplained. V, J and clone size are those of that table, while D and trimming were read from the DNA. The sample profile shows about 96,000 clones; over 75% of them were found once. The ten largest make up 6.5% to 8% of the sample.

Broader findings and caveats from the paper: Broadly in line with IMGT annotations, most TCR beta V segments showed up in productive rearrangements about 87% or about 30% of the time in an earlier analysis of 450 to 600 of the donors. Because HLA typing was unavailable for some donors at each locus, only the typed subset was used in association tests. In a later analysis, several top co-occurrence clusters were reported to appear linked to parvovirus B19, influenza, CMV and Epstein-Barr virus. According to a later analysis, TCR association rates differed among HLA loci, with DRB1 alleles showing the most associated TCRs and HLA-C alleles showing the fewest. It was suggested by the authors that the approach could potentially be generalized to other disease states and immunological phenotypes. In a later genetic analysis, a missense DCLRE1C variant was associated with V-gene and J-gene trimming of TCR beta chains, and the association was replicated in an independent cohort. Across donors, most TCR sequences were observed very rarely, whereas some public TCRs were present in many individuals. A later genetic analysis reported fewer N-insertions in productive TCRs among donors in an Asian-associated ancestry cluster than the approximately 670-donor mean. In the study, around 160 TCR beta chains were listed as associated with cytomegalovirus. The 87-base-pair reads could not distinguish some IMGT-functional V segments, including TRBV6-2 and TRBV6-3, so those segments were excluded. This cohort had only TCR beta chains sequenced, and the lack of alpha or paired-chain data limited which features could be detected. The earlier analysis of around 600 of the donors excluded some 16 rarely observed V segments, including chromosome 9 orphons, because counts were too low. A few of the identified cytomegalovirus-associated TCR beta chains were confirmed in vitro to be specific for cytomegalovirus antigens. In a later analysis, around 17,000 TCR beta sequences were associated with specific HLA alleles at a false discovery rate of 0.05. The classifier was reported to diagnose cytomegalovirus status with high specificity and sensitivity in both the original and validation cohorts. Compared with equally common non-associated chains, HLA-associated TCR beta chains in a later analysis were more clonally expanded and had lower generation probabilities. The only immune exposure information available for the cohort was CMV serostatus. A further reported finding was that TCR beta sequences accurately predicted the HLA-A and HLA-B alleles for most subjects in the first cohort. The sequencing pipeline was judged likely to have produced a cluster of highly shared sequence variants as a technical artifact. Strong co-occurrence of HLA alleles, especially DR and DQ, made assigning TCR associations to individual alleles difficult. Most CMV-associated TCR beta chains appeared to be HLA-restricted in a later analysis, and the HLA associations seemed to be driven largely by CMV exposure. Sequencing depth was assumed to be roughly uniform across donors in the presence/absence analyses, though that assumption may not hold. Correlated functional status among segregating V segments might reflect linkage disequilibrium, but an unknown experimental factor could not be ruled out.

The clonotype originates from a man between 45 and 60 years old in good health and CMV-seropositive. Here the chain combines TRBV6-1 and TRBJ1-2; confidence is insufficient to name the D gene. Material for sequencing was PBMCs. The bases are TGTGCCAGCAGTGAAGTCAGTTTCTATGGCTACACCTTC. It specifies CASSEVSFYGYTF.